This entry features one T cell receptor (beta chain) sequence. The sample originates from a study of cytomegalovirus exposure and HLA in healthy donors. Looked up from germline, CDR1 is ENHRY and CDR2 is SYGVKD. The CDR3 sequence is 15 residues long. The ends lost 10 bases at V and 6 bases at J; junction bases unmatched: 15. Profiled with immunoSEQ multiplex PCR; TCRdb holds only in-frame clones, not every one. The profile shows around 150,000 clones, approximately 93% of them singletons. Sequences were obtained from PBMCs. The source is a man between 18 and 29 years old in good health and CMV-seronegative. This chain connects TRBV10-3 to TRBJ2-3; 8 bases map to TRBD2. The CDR3: CATEKRERGEDTQYF. In DNA, the CDR3 is TGTGCCACCGAGAAGCGGGAGAGAGGGGAGGATACGCAGTATTTT.